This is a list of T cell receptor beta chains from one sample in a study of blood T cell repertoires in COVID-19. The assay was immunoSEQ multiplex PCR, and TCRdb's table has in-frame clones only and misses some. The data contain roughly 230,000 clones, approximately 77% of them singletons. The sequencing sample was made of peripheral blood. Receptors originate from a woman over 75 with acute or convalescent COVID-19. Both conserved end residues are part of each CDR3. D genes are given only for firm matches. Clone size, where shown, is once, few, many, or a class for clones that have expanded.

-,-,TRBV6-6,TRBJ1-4,TGTGCCAGCAGGCGGACAGTAACTAATGAAAAACTGTTTTTT,CASRRTVTNEKLFF
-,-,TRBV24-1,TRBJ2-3,TGTGCCACCAGTACAGGAACGATCGGGACAGATACGCAGTATTTT,CATSTGTIGTDTQYF
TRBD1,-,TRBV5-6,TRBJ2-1,TGTGCCAGCAGCTTGGGGCAGGGGGAACCCTACAATGAGCAGTTCTTC,CASSLGQGEPYNEQFF
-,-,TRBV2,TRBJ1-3,TGTGCCAGCAGTGAATGGGCCGGCTCTGGAAACACCATATATTTT,CASSEWAGSGNTIYF
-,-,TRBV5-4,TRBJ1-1,TGTGCCAGCAATATAGGACATCTGAACACTGAAGCTTTCTTT,CASNIGHLNTEAFF
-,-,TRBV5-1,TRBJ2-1,TGCGCCAGCAGCTCCAGGGTAAGTGGGCAGTTCTTC,CASSSRVSGQFF
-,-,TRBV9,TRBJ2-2,TGTGCCAGCAGGGGGAGGACGGCGAACACCGGGGAGCTGTTTTTT,CASRGRTANTGELFF
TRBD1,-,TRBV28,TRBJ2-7,TGTGCCAGCAGTTACGGGACAGGGGACCTAGGGCAGTACTTC,CASSYGTGDLGQYF
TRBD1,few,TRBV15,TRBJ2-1,TGTGCCACCAGCAGTCCAGGACAGGTCTACAATGAGCAGTTCTTC,CATSSPGQVYNEQFF
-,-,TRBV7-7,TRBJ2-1,TGTGCCAGCAGCTTAGGACTCAACAATGAGCAGTTCTTC,CASSLGLNNEQFF
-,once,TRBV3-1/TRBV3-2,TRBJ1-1,TGTGCCAGCAGCCGAGGAGAGGGTGCTGAAGCTTTCTTT,CASSRGEGAEAFF
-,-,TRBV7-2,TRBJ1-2,TGTGCCAGCAGCTTATTACAGGGCAGAGGTGGCTACACCTTC,CASSLLQGRGGYTF
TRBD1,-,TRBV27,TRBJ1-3,TGTGCCAGCAGCCAACAGGGGTTTGGAAACACCATATATTTT,CASSQQGFGNTIYF
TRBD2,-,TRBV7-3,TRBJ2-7,TGTGCCAGCAGCTCCCTGGACCACGCTAGGACTAGCGGGGGGGCCAACGAGCAGTACTTC,CASSSLDHARTSGGANEQYF
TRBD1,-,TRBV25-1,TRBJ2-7,TGTGCCAGCAGCGGGACAGTTCCCGAGCAGTACTTC,CASSGTVPEQYF
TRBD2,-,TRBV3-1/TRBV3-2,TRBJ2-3,TGTGCCAGCAGCCTGCGACCGTTTAGCGGGGGGTTTAGCACAGATACACAGTATTTT,CASSLRPFSGGFSTDTQYF
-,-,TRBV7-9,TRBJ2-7,TGTGCCAGCAGCGGTGGGGCAGGGGACTACGAGCAGTACTTC,CASSGGAGDYEQYF
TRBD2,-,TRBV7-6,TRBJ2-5,TGTGCCAGCAGCTTAGCGTTAGCGGGGGGCCAAGAGACCCAGTACTTC,CASSLALAGGQETQYF
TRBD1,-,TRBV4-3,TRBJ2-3,TGCGCCAGCAGCCCTAGGACAGGGCGGGATACGCAGTATTTT,CASSPRTGRDTQYF
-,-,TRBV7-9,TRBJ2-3,TGTGCCAGCAGCGGCGCCGTCACAGCCGGCCCAGATACGCAGTATTTT,CASSGAVTAGPDTQYF
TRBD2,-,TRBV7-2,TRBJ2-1,TGTGCCAGCAGTTACAGCGGGGGGTTCTCCTACAATGAGCAGTTCTTC,CASSYSGGFSYNEQFF
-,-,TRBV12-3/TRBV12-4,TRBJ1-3,TGTGCCAGCAGCGTGGGAAACACCATATATTTT,CASSVGNTIYF
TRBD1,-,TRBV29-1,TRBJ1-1,TGCAGCGCGGGACAGGGGGCGCGGGGTCGAGCTTTCTTT,CSAGQGARGRAFF
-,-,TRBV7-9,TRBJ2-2,TGTGCCAGCAGCCCAGGACAGACGCAGGCCGGGGAGCTGTTTTTT,CASSPGQTQAGELFF
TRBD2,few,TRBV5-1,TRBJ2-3,TGCGCCAGCAGCTTCCAGCGGGGGAGCACAGATACGCAGTATTTT,CASSFQRGSTDTQYF
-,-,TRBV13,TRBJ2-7,TGTGCCAGCAGCTTGGGGGGTTCCCCCGAGCAGTACTTC,CASSLGGSPEQYF